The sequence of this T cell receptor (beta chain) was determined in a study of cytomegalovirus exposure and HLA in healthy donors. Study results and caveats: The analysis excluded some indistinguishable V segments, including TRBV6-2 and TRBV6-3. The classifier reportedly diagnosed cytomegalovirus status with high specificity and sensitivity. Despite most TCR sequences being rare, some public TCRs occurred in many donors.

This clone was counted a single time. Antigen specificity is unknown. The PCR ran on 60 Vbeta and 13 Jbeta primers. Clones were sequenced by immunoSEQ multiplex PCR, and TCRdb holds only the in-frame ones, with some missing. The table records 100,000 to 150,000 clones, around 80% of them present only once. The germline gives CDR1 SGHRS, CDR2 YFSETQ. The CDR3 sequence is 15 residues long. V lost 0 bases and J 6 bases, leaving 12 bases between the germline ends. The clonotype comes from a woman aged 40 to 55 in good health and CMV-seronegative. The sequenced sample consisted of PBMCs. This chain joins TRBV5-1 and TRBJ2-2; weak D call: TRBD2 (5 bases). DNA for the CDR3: TGCGCCAGCAGCTTGGCAGCTAGCATCCCCGGGGAGCTGTTTTTT. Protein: CASSLAASIPGELFF.